The clone carrying this TCR beta chain was picked up one time. These data are taken from a study of blood T cell repertoires in COVID-19. Study information: In each case, the material was cDNA or gDNA derived from T cells, B-cell-depleted T cells, or PBMCs.

The CDR3 consists of 18 residues. The trim removed 0 bases at V and 2 bases at J, leaving 13 bases unmatched. Germline loops: CDR1 SGHRS, CDR2 YFSETQ. In the original analysis: Quantification of nucleated cells was approximated via reference gene primer amplification. Produced via immunoSEQ multiplex PCR; TCRdb's table is partial and in-frame only. V, J and clone size are taken as reported in that table, and D and trimming were inferred from the DNA itself. The sample lists about 92,000 clones, around 80% occurring once. This clonotype was obtained from a man aged 45 to 65 who had recovered from COVID-19. This sequence joins TRBV5-1 and TRBJ2-7; 8 nucleotides align to TRBD2. Sequencing was done on a sample of peripheral blood. CDR3 nucleotide sequence: TGCGCCAGCAGCTTGGCCTGGGGGCGGGGGGTCCCACCCTACGAGCAGTACTTC. This translates into CASSLAWGRGVPPYEQYF.